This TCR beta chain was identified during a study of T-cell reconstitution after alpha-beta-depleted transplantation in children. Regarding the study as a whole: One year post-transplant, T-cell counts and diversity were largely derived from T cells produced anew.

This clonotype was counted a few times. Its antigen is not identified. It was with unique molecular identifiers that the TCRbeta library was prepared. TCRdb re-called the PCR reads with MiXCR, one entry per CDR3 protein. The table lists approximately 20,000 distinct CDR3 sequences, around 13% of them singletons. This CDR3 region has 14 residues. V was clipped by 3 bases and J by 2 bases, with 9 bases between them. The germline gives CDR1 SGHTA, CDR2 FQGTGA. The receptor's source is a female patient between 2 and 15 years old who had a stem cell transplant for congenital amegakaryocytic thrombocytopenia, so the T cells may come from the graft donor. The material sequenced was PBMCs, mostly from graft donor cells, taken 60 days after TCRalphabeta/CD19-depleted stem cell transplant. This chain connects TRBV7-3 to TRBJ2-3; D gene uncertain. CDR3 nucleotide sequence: TGTGCCAGCAGCTTCGTTGGGAACACAGATACGCAGTATTTT. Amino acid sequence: CASSFVGNTDTQYF.